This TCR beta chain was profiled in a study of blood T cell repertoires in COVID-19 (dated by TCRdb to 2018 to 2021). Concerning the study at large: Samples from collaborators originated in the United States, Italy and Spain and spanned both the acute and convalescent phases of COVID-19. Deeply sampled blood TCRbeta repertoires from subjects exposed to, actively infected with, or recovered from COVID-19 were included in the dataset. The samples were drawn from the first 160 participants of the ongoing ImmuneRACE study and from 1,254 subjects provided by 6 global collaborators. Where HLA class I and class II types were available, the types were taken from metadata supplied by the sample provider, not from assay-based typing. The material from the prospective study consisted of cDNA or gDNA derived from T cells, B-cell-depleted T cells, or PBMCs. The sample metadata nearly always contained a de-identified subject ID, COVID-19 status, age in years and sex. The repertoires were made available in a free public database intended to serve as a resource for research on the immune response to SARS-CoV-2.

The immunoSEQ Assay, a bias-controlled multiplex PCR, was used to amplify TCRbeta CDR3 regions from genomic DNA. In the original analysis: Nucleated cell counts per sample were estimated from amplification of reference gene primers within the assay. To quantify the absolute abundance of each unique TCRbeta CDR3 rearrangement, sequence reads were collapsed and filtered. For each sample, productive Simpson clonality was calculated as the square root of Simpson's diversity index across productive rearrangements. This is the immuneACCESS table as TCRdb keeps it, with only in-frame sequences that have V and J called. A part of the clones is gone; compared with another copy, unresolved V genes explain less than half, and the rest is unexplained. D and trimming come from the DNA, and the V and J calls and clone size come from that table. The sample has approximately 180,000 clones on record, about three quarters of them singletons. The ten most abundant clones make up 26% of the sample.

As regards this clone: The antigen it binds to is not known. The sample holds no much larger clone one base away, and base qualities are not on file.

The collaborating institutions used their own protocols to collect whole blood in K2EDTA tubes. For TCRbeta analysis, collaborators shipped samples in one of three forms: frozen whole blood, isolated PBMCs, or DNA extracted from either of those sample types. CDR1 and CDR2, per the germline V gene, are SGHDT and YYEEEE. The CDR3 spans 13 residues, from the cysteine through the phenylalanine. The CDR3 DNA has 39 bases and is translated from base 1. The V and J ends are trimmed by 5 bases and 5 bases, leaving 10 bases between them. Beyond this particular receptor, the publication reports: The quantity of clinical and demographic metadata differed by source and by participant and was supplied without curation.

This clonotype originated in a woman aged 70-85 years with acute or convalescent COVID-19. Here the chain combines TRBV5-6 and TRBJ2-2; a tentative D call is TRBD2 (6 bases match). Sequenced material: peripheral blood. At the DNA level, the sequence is TGTGCCAGCAGATTTGGGGGGACCGGGGAGCTGTTTTTT. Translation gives CASRFGGTGELFF.